The text below deals with one T cell receptor beta chain. What it recognizes is unknown. This entry comes from a study of shared clonotypes between healthy human individuals. Turning to the study itself: For every donor, three CD4 naive, three CD4 memory, two CD8 naive and one CD8 memory plates were used. Overall study findings and caveats: Clonotypes that were shared across a handful of donors made up around 4.6% of naive CD4 clonotypes.

For sorted subsets, about 190 ng DNA per replicate equaled roughly 29,000 T cell genomes. The repertoire was sequenced with immunoSEQ multiplex PCR; TCRdb's copy has only in-frame clones and lacks some. This table has 2,500,000 or so clones, 90% to 95% appearing once. This CDR3 contains 14 residues. Germline V CDR1 and CDR2: SGHVS, FNYEAQ. V was clipped by 5 bases and J by 5 bases, with 15 bases between them. The sequence was collected from a man between 18 and 35 years old in good health. Some clones in this sample may be carry-over from other donors' samples. This sequence joins TRBV7-6 and TRBJ2-5; D is unresolved. Sequenced sample: naive CD4+ T cells from PBMCs. Noted subset: CD45RA+ positively selected. The CDR3 coding sequence is TGTGCCAGCAGCCCCGTCCCACCCCTGGAGACCCAGTACTTC. Translation gives CASSPVPPLETQYF.